This T cell receptor (beta chain) was identified during a study of blood T cell repertoires in COVID-19. Turning to the study itself: The origin of the acute and convalescent COVID-19 samples was the United States, Italy and Spain. PBMCs, B-cell-depleted T cells, or T cells were the source of the cDNA or gDNA that made up the material.

All enrollees were roughly 18 to 89 years old and from about 24 US areas. V lost 3 bases, J lost 1 base, and 3 bases stayed unmatched. CDR3 length: 14 amino acids. Germline loops: CDR1 MNHNS, CDR2 SASEGT. Profiling relied on immunoSEQ multiplex PCR, and the TCRdb table lists in-frame clones only, not all of them. The data show about 380,000 clones, 88% seen once. Input material: PBMCs or T cells enriched from blood (not recorded which). The J gene is TRBJ2-7, the V gene TRBV6-1, with 7 positions matching TRBD1. The clonotype originates from a woman younger than 30 who had recovered from COVID-19. This chain's CDR3 is CASSDQGVSYEQYF. The CDR3 coding sequence is TGTGCCAGCAGTGACCAGGGGGTGTCCTACGAGCAGTACTTC.